The rows below give T cell receptor beta chains drawn from one sample of a study of regulatory T cells in long-lasting Graves disease. Using its own MiXCR run on the multiplex PCR reads, TCRdb lists one record per CDR3 protein. The sample yields about 460,000 distinct CDR3 sequences, less than 25% seen once. The sample was peripheral blood mononuclear cells (PBMCs), taken when the disease was refractory, from a patient treated with antithyroid drugs. These receptors all stem from a female donor with Graves disease. Each CDR3 is given with its conserved first and last residue. D genes are given only for firm matches. The size field is filled for only some rows; it gives once, few, many or a size class.

CDR3nt: TGCAGTGCTAGTACTCGAAGCATGGGGGAAATTACAGATACGCAGTATTTT
CDR3aa: CSASTRSMGEITDTQYF
d_gene: -
len: 17
abundance: -
v_gene: TRBV20-1
j_gene: TRBJ2-3

CDR3nt: TGTGCCAGCAGCTTAGGCTGGGGGGGGAGCTCCTACGAGCAGTACTTC
CDR3aa: CASSLGWGGSSYEQYF
d_gene: TRBD2
len: 16
abundance: few
v_gene: TRBV7-2
j_gene: TRBJ2-7

CDR3nt: TGTGCCAGCACCCTAGCGGGAGAAAGTGAGCAGTACTTC
CDR3aa: CASTLAGESEQYF
d_gene: TRBD2
len: 13
abundance: many
v_gene: TRBV7-2
j_gene: TRBJ2-7

CDR3nt: TGTGCCAGCAGCTTAGAACGGGACACTGAAGCTTTCTTT
CDR3aa: CASSLERDTEAFF
d_gene: -
len: 13
abundance: many
v_gene: TRBV7-2
j_gene: TRBJ1-1

CDR3nt: TGTGCCAGCAGCAAAGCGGGGGGAGGACAGCCCCAGCATTTT
CDR3aa: CASSKAGGGQPQHF
d_gene: -
len: 14
abundance: -
v_gene: TRBV7-2
j_gene: TRBJ1-5

CDR3nt: TGTGCCAGCCGGAACGGGACAGGGAGGAATCAGCCCCAGCATTTT
CDR3aa: CASRNGTGRNQPQHF
d_gene: TRBD1
len: 15
abundance: -
v_gene: TRBV2
j_gene: TRBJ1-5

CDR3nt: TGTGCCAGCAGTTTGTCGGATTGGACTGAAGCTTTCTTT
CDR3aa: CASSLSDWTEAFF
d_gene: -
len: 13
abundance: many
v_gene: TRBV28
j_gene: TRBJ1-1

CDR3nt: TGTGCCAGCAGCCTACCTGGGACAGGGGGGCCCTACGAGCAGTACTACTTC
CDR3aa: CASSLPGTGGPYEQYYF
d_gene: TRBD1
len: 17
abundance: once
v_gene: TRBV7-8
j_gene: TRBJ2-7

CDR3nt: TGTGCCGGCAGCTTGCGAACAGGGGAGACCGGGGAGCTGTTTTTT
CDR3aa: CAGSLRTGETGELFF
d_gene: TRBD1
len: 15
abundance: -
v_gene: TRBV5-5
j_gene: TRBJ2-2

CDR3nt: TGTGCCAGCACCCGGGGGACGGGAAACACCATATATTTT
CDR3aa: CASTRGTGNTIYF
d_gene: -
len: 13
abundance: few
v_gene: TRBV28
j_gene: TRBJ1-3

CDR3nt: TGTGCCACCAGCAGAGAAGGCAGGGGGAACACTGAAGCTTTCTTT
CDR3aa: CATSREGRGNTEAFF
d_gene: -
len: 15
abundance: few
v_gene: TRBV15
j_gene: TRBJ1-1

CDR3nt: TGTGCCAGCAGTTTCTACACCGGGACTAGCGACTCCTACGAGCAGTACTTC
CDR3aa: CASSFYTGTSDSYEQYF
d_gene: TRBD2
len: 17
abundance: many
v_gene: TRBV27
j_gene: TRBJ2-7

CDR3nt: TGTGCCAGCACCGAGGGGGGTAGTGGGGACACTGAAGCTTTCTTT
CDR3aa: CASTEGGSGDTEAFF
d_gene: -
len: 15
abundance: -
v_gene: TRBV6-1
j_gene: TRBJ1-1

CDR3nt: TGTGCCAGCAGCTCTTCGGGACGGGCGAACACTGAAGCTTTCTTT
CDR3aa: CASSSSGRANTEAFF
d_gene: -
len: 15
abundance: few
v_gene: TRBV7-2
j_gene: TRBJ1-1

CDR3nt: TGTGCCAGCAGCCCGGGACTAGCGGGGGGCCCCTACGAGCAGTACTTC
CDR3aa: CASSPGLAGGPYEQYF
d_gene: TRBD2
len: 16
abundance: many
v_gene: TRBV11-2
j_gene: TRBJ2-7

CDR3nt: TGTGCCAGCAGGGGACAGGGTCAAGGTAATACGCAGTATTTT
CDR3aa: CASRGQGQGNTQYF
d_gene: TRBD1
len: 14
abundance: -
v_gene: TRBV27
j_gene: TRBJ2-3

CDR3nt: TGTGCCACTAAGACGGGGCAGCTTGAAGCTTTCTTT
CDR3aa: CATKTGQLEAFF
d_gene: -
len: 12
abundance: -
v_gene: TRBV19
j_gene: TRBJ1-1

CDR3nt: TGTGCCACCAGTGCCTCGATTCAGGGCAATCAGCCCCAGCATTTT
CDR3aa: CATSASIQGNQPQHF
d_gene: -
len: 15
abundance: few
v_gene: TRBV24-1
j_gene: TRBJ1-5

CDR3nt: TGTGCCAGCAGACCCGGGACAGGGATATACGAGCAGTACTTC
CDR3aa: CASRPGTGIYEQYF
d_gene: TRBD1
len: 14
abundance: many
v_gene: TRBV5-5
j_gene: TRBJ2-7

CDR3nt: TGCAGCTCCCGGGATCCCAACACCGGGGAGCTGTTTTTT
CDR3aa: CSSRDPNTGELFF
d_gene: -
len: 13
abundance: many
v_gene: TRBV29-1
j_gene: TRBJ2-2

CDR3nt: TGTGCCAGCAGCCCCACTCCGGGACAGCTGTACACTGAAGCTTTCTTT
CDR3aa: CASSPTPGQLYTEAFF
d_gene: TRBD1
len: 16
abundance: few
v_gene: TRBV7-3
j_gene: TRBJ1-1

CDR3nt: TGTGCCAGCAGTTATCGTTTTAGCGGGAGCACCCACGAGCAGTACTTC
CDR3aa: CASSYRFSGSTHEQYF
d_gene: TRBD2
len: 16
abundance: few
v_gene: TRBV6-5
j_gene: TRBJ2-7

CDR3nt: TGTGCCAGCAGCGAGGGGACAGGCTACGAGCAGTACTTC
CDR3aa: CASSEGTGYEQYF
d_gene: TRBD1
len: 13
abundance: many
v_gene: TRBV7-2
j_gene: TRBJ2-7

CDR3nt: TGTGCCAGCCTCCCGACAGGGGTACCTTACAATGAGCAGTTCTTC
CDR3aa: CASLPTGVPYNEQFF
d_gene: TRBD1
len: 15
abundance: few
v_gene: TRBV12-3/TRBV12-4
j_gene: TRBJ2-1